The sequence of this T cell receptor (beta chain) was determined in a study of T cells after yellow fever vaccination. V was pared by 6 bases and J by 2 bases, with 4 bases of the junction left unmatched. From germline, CDR1 is DFQATT and CDR2 SNEGSKA (reference sequence). The CDR3 runs to 12 residues. TCRdb reanalysed the 5' RACE reads using MiXCR and keeps one entry per CDR3 protein. The repertoire consists of approximately 550,000 distinct CDR3 sequences, with roughly a fifth occurring once and the leading ten covering roughly an eighth. This clonotype was counted only a few times. The source of this sequence is a young man who received the YFV17D yellow fever vaccine. Sequenced material: PBMCs, taken 15 days after the yellow fever booster vaccination. This sequence joins TRBV20-1 and TRBJ2-7; TRBD1 aligns across 7 bases. The CDR3 DNA follows: TGCAGTGCACGACAGGGAACCTACGAGCAGTACTTC. Translated, it gives CSARQGTYEQYF.